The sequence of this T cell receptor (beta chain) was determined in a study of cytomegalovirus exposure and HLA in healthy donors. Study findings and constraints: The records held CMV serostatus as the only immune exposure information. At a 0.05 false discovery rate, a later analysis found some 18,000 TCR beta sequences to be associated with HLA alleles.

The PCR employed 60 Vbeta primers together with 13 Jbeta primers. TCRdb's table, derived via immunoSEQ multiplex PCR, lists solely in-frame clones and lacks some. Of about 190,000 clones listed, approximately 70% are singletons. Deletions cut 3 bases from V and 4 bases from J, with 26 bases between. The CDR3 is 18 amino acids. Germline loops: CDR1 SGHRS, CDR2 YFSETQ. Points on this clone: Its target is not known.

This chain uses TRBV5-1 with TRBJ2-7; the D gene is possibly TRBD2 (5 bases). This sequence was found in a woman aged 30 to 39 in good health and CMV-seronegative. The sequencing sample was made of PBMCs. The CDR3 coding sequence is TGCGCCAGCAGCTGGAGGTTCTGGAGCGATGGATTCGTATACGAGCAGTACTTC. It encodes CASSWRFWSDGFVYEQYF.